This T cell receptor (beta chain) was obtained from a study of metastatic and nonmetastatic thyroid tumors. This CDR3 has 15 amino acids. After removal of 6 bases from V and 4 bases from J, the junction contained 9 bases not matched to a gene. TCRdb called clones again from the PCR reads with MiXCR. The table lists 25,000 to 30,000 clones, roughly 14% of them singletons. Study outcomes and limitations: Reportedly, malignant thyroid tumors had significantly higher TCR beta diversity than benign nodules, in blood and tumor.

Comments on this clone: Its antigen is as yet unknown.

Not a single patient had been given any form of treatment at any point before undergoing thyroid surgery. Sample: blood. The chain combines TRBV12-3 or TRBV12-4 with TRBJ1-2; TRBD1 agrees at 9 bases. This sequence was found in a male donor with papillary thyroid cancer or a benign thyroid nodule (not recorded which). Some clones in this sample may be carry-over from other donors' samples. CDR3 bases: TGTGCCAGCAGAATAAGTACAGGGGGCAGCTATGGCTACACCTTC. It yields the protein CASRISTGGSYGYTF.